A single TCR beta chain is shown here with its context. This clonotype was observed a few times. Which antigen it targets is not known. No quality values exist for individual bases; no much larger clone is one base distant. CDR1 and CDR2 are drawn from the germline V gene: ENHRY, SYGVKD. From the cysteine up to the phenylalanine, the CDR3 has a length of 15 residues. Of the read, only the CDR3 DNA is kept; its 45 bases are in frame from base 1. From V the trimming removes 6 bases and from J it removes 5 bases, while the gene matches leave 8 bases of the junction unaccounted for. This entry comes from a study of T cell repertoires in cytomegalovirus infection (dated by TCRdb to about 2019). In the study overall: Donor HLA type was relevant to the analysis, as public TCR beta signatures indicated carriage of CMV infection together with the matching HLA type. General study outcomes and caveats: Cumulative frequency of public TCR beta family members discriminated carriers of CMV infection plus the relevant HLA type in this cohort and an independent approximately 340-donor cohort. The ex vivo response was dominated by HLA-C-restricted CMV-specific TCR beta clonotypes, which also provided the single most frequent clonotype in two of eight donors.

Sequencing used an Illumina HiSeq 1500. TCRdb itself trimmed the public reads at Q25 with fastp, ran MiXCR and retained productive beta chains. Under each unique CDR3 protein, matching rows form one entry showing the most common genes and DNA. The sample table shows roughly 500,000 distinct CDR3 sequences, and 16% are seen once. In total, the top ten clones hold roughly a quarter of the sample. The sequence is built from TRBV10-3 and TRBJ2-5; 11 central bases correspond to TRBD1. This TCR was recovered from a human donor in good health (CMV status not recorded). Some clones in this sample may be carry-over from other donors' samples. The specimen sequenced was CD8+ T cells from PBMCs. The CDR3 loop reads CAIREGTGGMETQYF. The nucleotide sequence is given as TGTGCCATCAGGGAGGGGACAGGGGGAATGGAGACCCAGTACTTC.